This T cell receptor (beta chain) originates from a study of cytomegalovirus exposure and HLA in healthy donors. The PCR was carried out with 60 Vbeta primers and 13 Jbeta primers. Sequenced by immunoSEQ multiplex PCR; TCRdb stores in-frame clones only, minus some. The sample contains about 190,000 clones, around 81% of which appear only once. Regarding this clone: Its ends do not fully match the called genes, so a read error is possible.

CDR1 is SEHNR, CDR2 FQNEAQ, per germline (reference sequence). The CDR3 loop spans 12 amino acids. The chain carries TRBV7-9 and TRBJ1-2, with D unclear. Sequenced material: PBMCs. The origin of this receptor is a woman in her forties or fifties in good health and CMV-seropositive. CDR3: CSSSLGGYGYTF. The CDR3 DNA follows: TGTTCCAGCAGCTTAGGAGGGTATGGCTACACCTTC.